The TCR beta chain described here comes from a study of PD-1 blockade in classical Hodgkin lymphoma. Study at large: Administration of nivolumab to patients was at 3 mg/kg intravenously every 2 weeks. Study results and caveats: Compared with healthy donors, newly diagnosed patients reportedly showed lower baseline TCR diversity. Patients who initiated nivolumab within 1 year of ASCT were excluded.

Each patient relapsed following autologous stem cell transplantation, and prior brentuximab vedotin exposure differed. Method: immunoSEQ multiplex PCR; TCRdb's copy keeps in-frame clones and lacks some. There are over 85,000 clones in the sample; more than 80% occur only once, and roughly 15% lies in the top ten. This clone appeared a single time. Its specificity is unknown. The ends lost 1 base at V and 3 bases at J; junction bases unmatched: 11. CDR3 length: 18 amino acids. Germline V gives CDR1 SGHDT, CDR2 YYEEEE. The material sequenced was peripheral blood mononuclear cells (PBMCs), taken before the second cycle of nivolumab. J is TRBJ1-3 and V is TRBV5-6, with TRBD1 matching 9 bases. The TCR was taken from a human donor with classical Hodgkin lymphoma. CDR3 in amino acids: CASSLYRDRVDYGNTIYF. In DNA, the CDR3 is TGTGCCAGCAGCTTGTACCGGGACAGGGTGGATTATGGAAACACCATATATTTT.